The T cell receptor (beta chain) described here comes from a study of shared clonotypes between healthy human individuals (dated by TCRdb to 2018 to 2021). Turning to the overall study: The cohort comprised a couple of women and a few men aged 18 to 49 years. For each donor, CD4 naive and CD4 memory were each run on three plates, CD8 naive on two plates, and CD8 memory on one plate. To estimate repertoire size and how much clonotypes are shared between individuals, the study performed deep sequencing of blood TCR repertoires from about five healthy adults. Libraries were prepared and TCR repertoires were sequenced by different laboratories using diverse techniques, in order to increase sequencing depth and limit assay-specific biases. Leukapheresis yielded between about 0.94 and 8.9 billion PBMCs per donor.

On this clone itself: Which antigen it targets is not known. No base-level quality is on record; no much larger clone is a single base apart.

Healthy HIV-negative adults with no recently reported acute infections or vaccinations were included as donors. All donors were Caucasian adults living in Nashville, Tennessee, USA. CD4+ T cells were enriched by magnetic negative selection, after which naive cells were positively selected on CD45RA and the negative fraction was taken as the memory subset. Blood was collected by leukapheresis, and PBMCs were isolated by Ficoll-Histopaque density gradient centrifugation and then cryopreserved in liquid nitrogen vapor phase. Purity and quantity of every magnetically sorted T cell population were checked by analytical flow cytometry. Genomic DNA was isolated from each sorted fraction and quantified by UV absorbance on a Nanodrop 2000c. The CDR3 runs 16 residues from the cysteine to the phenylalanine. Only CDR3 DNA remains: 48 bases, in frame from the first base. V trim: 1 base; J trim: 7 bases; unmatched bases: 10. CDR1 is given as SEHNR and CDR2 as FQNEAQ, both from the germline V gene (reference sequence).

TCR CDR3 regions were amplified from genomic DNA by multiplex PCR using the deep immunoSEQ assay. Genomic DNA extracted from each cell subset was distributed evenly over all wells of several immunoSEQ 96-well plates, and each plate served as one replicate. For sorted subsets, roughly 190 ng of genomic DNA, equivalent to around 31,000 T cell genomes, went into each replicate PCR. Purified libraries were measured with a Qubit 3.0 fluorometer, size-checked on a Bioanalyzer 2100, and measured again with the KAPA Library Quantification kit. Each immunoSEQ 96-well plate was sequenced on its own single-read 150-cycle Illumina NextSeq 550 flow cell. Concerning the study's data processing: Because the immunoSEQ output held only junctional sequences and lacked quality scores, the filtering could not match the filtering applied to full-length reads. Sequences were annotated with PyIR, a Python wrapper for IgBLAST v1.9, using IMGT germline references to assign V/J genes and CDR3. Reads were removed for weak V/J assignments (E-value above 1e-6), missing CDR3, stop codons, out-of-frame junctions, or ambiguous translated residues. V3J clonotypes were defined as sequences sharing an identical inferred V gene, J gene, and CDR3 amino acid sequence. The percentage overlap between two repertoires was calculated by dividing the number of shared unique clonotypes by the size of the smaller repertoire. Richness of each repertoire was evaluated using RTK rarefaction, the Chao1 estimator, and Recon v2.1 estimates of unobserved clonotypes. OLGA was used to compute generation probabilities for all TCRbeta clonotypes that the gDNA method yielded from a handful of donors. TCRdb carries this immuneACCESS record with in-frame sequences only. Its versions omit some clonotypes, under half of them owing to an unresolved V gene in the studies checked, with the rest unexplained. From that table come the V and J calls and clone size; the DNA was used to work out D and trimming. Here the sample has 1.6 million or so clones; around 98.5% occur a single time. The top ten constitute about 0.35% of the sample.

Broad study findings and their caveats: When several donors were compared, the shared fraction of clonotypes was 5% to 6.5% for naive CD4, 3% to 4% for naive CD8, roughly 2.5% for memory CD4, and roughly 0.4% for memory CD8. Pairwise subsampling led to the expectation that sequencing depth would affect the degree of clonotype sharing among donors. Rarefaction of sorted-subset datasets indicated incomplete sequencing despite the large sequencing depth. Because the study included only a small number of donors, the genetic and exposure-history diversity represented was limited. Sampling was limited to blood, and TCR repertoires in tissue likely differ from TCR repertoires in blood. Estimated clonotype richness was generally larger for naive than for memory subsets. Higher generation probabilities were observed for clonotypes shared by all four sorted-subset donors than for non-shared clonotypes.

The chain was built from TRBV7-9 and TRBJ2-1; a stretch of 7 junction bases matches TRBD2. The specimen was naive CD4+ T cells sorted from blood. The intended sense of this specimen's cell subset or site label: CD45RA+ positively selected. The TCR comes from a young man in good health. The bases read TGTGCCAGCAGCTTAGAGCGGGGCTCAAGTTTGAATGAGCAGTTCTTC. This sequence encodes CASSLERGSSLNEQFF.